This record looks at one T cell receptor (beta chain) sequence and its context. Clones were read by immunoSEQ multiplex PCR, and TCRdb kept only the in-frame ones, dropping some. The data show around 35,000 clones, 78% seen once. The CDR3 has 13 amino acids. The trim removed 6 bases at V and 11 bases at J, leaving 12 bases unmatched. Per germline, CDR1 SNHLY and CDR2 FYNNEI. This specimen belongs to a study of OX40 agonist ivuxolimab in advanced cancers. Overall study: Three dose-escalation patients had partial responses: one with hepatocellular carcinoma and two with cutaneous melanoma.

V usage is TRBV2 and J usage is TRBJ1-1, with 7 bases fitting TRBD1. This TCR was recovered from an adult with an advanced solid tumor such as melanoma, head and neck, liver or kidney cancer. The sequenced sample was CD4+ or CD8+ T cells sorted from blood, obtained in a trial of the OX40 agonist ivuxolimab. This CDR3 reads CASRRGTAFRAFF. The CDR3 coding sequence is TGTGCCAGCAGGAGAGGGACAGCCTTTAGGGCTTTCTTT.